This record looks at one T cell receptor (beta chain) sequence and its context. Its antigen is currently unknown. The data were produced by immunoSEQ multiplex PCR, yet TCRdb's version contains in-frame clones alone and is incomplete. The table shows 72,000 or so clones, with roughly 83% occurring only once. This sample was included in a study of T cell clones after liver transplantation. The germline V gene has CDR1 MNHNY and CDR2 SVGAGI (reference sequence). The CDR3 sequence is 14 residues long. The V segment lost 7 bases and the J segment 3 bases; nucleotides outside the gene matches: 8. Findings of the study overall: A larger donor-reactive than third-party decline suggested partial antigen-specific deletion.

Sequencing was performed on CD4+ T cells from blood, taken at the 22-month timepoint. The source of this sequence is a human patient who received a liver transplant. The graft donor may have given rise to some T cells. This rearrangement joins TRBV6-6 to TRBJ2-5; TRBD2 aligns across 7 bases. CDR3 DNA sequence: TGTGCCAGCAAACCTAGCGGCATTAAAGAGACCCAGTACTTC. Amino acids: CASKPSGIKETQYF.